This passage covers 14 T cell receptor beta chains from one sample sequenced in a study of read filtering for tumor transcriptome and immune sequencing. From around 440 ng of RNA, a library with molecular barcoded alpha/delta and beta/gamma adaptors was made. TCRdb called the reads again in MiXCR, with one record for every CDR3 protein. The data show more than 30,000 distinct CDR3 sequences, roughly an eighth seen once. The specimen sequenced was a population of CD138-negative cells sorted from bone marrow. All receptors derive from a donor at least 40 years old with multiple myeloma.

Many counts were recorded for this clonotype. The chain is built from TRBV10-3 and TRBJ2-1; tentative D call: TRBD1 (5 bases). Germline CDR1 reads ENHRY; CDR2 reads SYGVKD. The CDR3 is made up of 13 amino acids. The V end lost 7 bases, the J end lost 6 bases, and 13 bases lay between the germline ends. The CDR3, as DNA: TGTGCCATCATGGACGGCAGGGCCAATGAGCAGTTCTTC. Amino acid sequence: CAIMDGRANEQFF.

This clonotype occurred many times. This chain connects TRBV5-6 to TRBJ2-1, with 8 bases identical to TRBD1. The ends lost 2 bases at V and 4 bases at J; junction bases unmatched: 8. Germline V CDR1 and CDR2: SGHDT, YYEEEE. CDR3 size: 16 residues. The CDR3 DNA is TGTGCCAGCAGCTTTATAGGGACAGGATTGTACAATGAGCAGTTCTTC. This sequence encodes CASSFIGTGLYNEQFF.

This clonotype came up many times. V and J are TRBV7-9 and TRBJ2-1; D perhaps matches TRBD1 (6 bases). V lost 4 bases to trimming and J lost 0 bases, with 16 bases between them. This CDR3 is 17 amino acids long. Germline-derived CDR1 and CDR2 are SEHNR and FQNEAQ (reference sequence). This chain's CDR3 is CASSSRAAGDSYNEQFF. As DNA, the CDR3 is TGTGCCAGCAGCTCCAGGGCCGCAGGGGACTCCTACAATGAGCAGTTCTTC.

This clonotype has at least ten counts. This sequence joins TRBV2 and TRBJ1-1; 7 bases fit TRBD1. V was pared by 5 bases and J by 4 bases, with 7 bases of the junction left unmatched. Germline V gene data show CDR1 as SNHLY and CDR2 as FYNNEI. The CDR3 extends over 14 amino acids. Written as DNA, the CDR3 is TGTGCCAGCAGTTCTTACCGGGACAGCACTGAAGCTTTCTTT. As protein: CASSSYRDSTEAFF.

In regard to this clonotype: This could be a read error, since a much larger clone is one nucleotide away. The genes are TRBV3-1 and TRBJ2-4, with a weak D call TRBD2 (6 bases). This CDR3 is 14 amino acids long. Germline-derived CDR1 and CDR2 are LGHDT and YNNKEL (reference sequence). Here the CDR3 DNA reads TGTGCCAGCAGCCCCCCGGGACGGGGGAACATTCGGTACTTC. Encoded protein: CASSPPGRGNIRYF.

This clonotype has a handful of counts. This likely comes from a read error, as the CDR3 has no conserved phenylalanine or tryptophan at its end. The rearrangement joins TRBV6-1 to TRBJ2-4; TRBD1 matches at 9 bases. Germline V gene lookup returns CDR1 MNHNS and CDR2 SASEGT. The V and J ends lost 7 bases and 0 bases, in that order; junction bases with no gene match: 4. The CDR3 runs 15 residues. The CDR3 reads CASIRQGVAKNIQYS. CDR3 coding DNA: TGTGCCAGCATTAGACAGGGGGTAGCCAAAAACATTCAGTACTCC.

This clonotype was counted between two and nine times. The junction departs from the called germline gene at one end, perhaps through a read error. This chain joins TRBV18 and TRBJ2-2, with D possibly being TRBD2 (5 bases). CDR3 length: 17 residues. CDR1 and CDR2 from the germline V gene are KGHSH and LQKENI. CDR3 loop: CASSPVLTTANTGELSF. CDR3 sequence (DNA): TGTGCCAGCTCACCTGTTTTGACGACCGCTAACACCGGGGAGCTGTCTTTT.

There are many counts of this clonotype. V is TRBV7-2 and J is TRBJ2-7, with D perhaps being TRBD1 or TRBD2 (6 bases each). Germline CDR1 SGHTA, CDR2 FQGNSA. Trimming pared 4 bases from V and 7 bases from J, leaving 17 bases between. The CDR3 runs to 14 residues. The CDR3: CASSYGPGGGEQYF. The CDR3 nucleotides read TGTGCCAGCAGCTACGGCCCCGGGGGCGGGGAGCAGTACTTC. Drawing the rest from reference TRBV7-2 and TRBJ2-7, the complete variable domain is GAGVSQSPSNKVTEKGKDVELRCDPISGHTALYWYRQSLGQGLEFLIYFQGNSAPDKSGLPSDRFSAERTGGSVSTLTIQRTQQEDSAVYLCASSYGPGGGEQYFGPGTRLTVT.

The genes are TRBV6-5 and TRBJ2-2; 8 nucleotides line up with TRBD2. The V segment lost 7 bases and the J segment 4 bases; nucleotides outside the gene matches: 5. The CDR3 extends over 14 amino acids. Germline CDR1 reads MNHEY; CDR2 reads SVGAGI. The chain's CDR3 is CASKQREITGELFF. The DNA of the CDR3 is TGTGCCAGCAAACAGCGGGAGATCACCGGGGAGCTGTTTTTT.

On this clonotype itself: A single base separates this from a much larger clone, so it may be a read error. The chain has TRBV12-3 or TRBV12-4 and TRBJ2-5; maybe TRBD2 (6 bases). The CDR3 is 13 residues long. The CDR3 DNA follows: TGTGCCAGCAGTTTAACATCCCGGGAGATCCAGTACTTC. Translated, it gives CASSLTSREIQYF.

This clonotype appeared many times. The chain links TRBV20-1 to TRBJ1-6, with D uncertain. The CDR3 is 18 residues long. The germline V and J ends were trimmed by 3 bases and 6 bases, with 24 bases remaining between them. Germline V gene sequence: CDR1 DFQATT, CDR2 SNEGSKA (reference sequence). This CDR3 reads CSARGRTRGLTRNSPLHF. The CDR3, as DNA: TGCAGTGCTAGGGGGAGGACGAGAGGTCTAACCCGTAATTCACCCCTCCACTTT.

There are many counts of this clonotype. V is TRBV18 and J is TRBJ2-7; D is undetermined. V dropped 0 bases and J dropped 2 bases, with 14 bases sitting between them. CDR1 is KGHSH, CDR2 LQKENI, per germline. The CDR3 extends over 16 amino acids. The CDR3 nucleotides read TGTGCCAGCTCACCACCGCGACTTACATCGACCTACGAGCAGTACTTC. This codes for CASSPPRLTSTYEQYF.

At least ten counts were recorded for this clonotype. The rearrangement joins TRBV11-2 to TRBJ1-4, with TRBD1 matching over 9 bases. Germline loops: CDR1 SGHAT, CDR2 FQNNGV. This CDR3 has 18 amino acids. The junction had 13 bases not matched to a gene; V was cut back by 3 bases and J by 5 bases. For the CDR3, the DNA is TGTGCCAGCAGCTTGGTTAGGGGGGGGACAGGGCGAAATGAAAAACTGTTTTTT. Its translation: CASSLVRGGTGRNEKLFF. Filled out from reference TRBV11-2 and TRBJ1-4, the complete variable domain reads EAGVAQSPRYKIIEKRQSVAFWCNPISGHATLYWYQQILGQGPKLLIQFQNNGVVDDSQLPKDRFSAERLKGVDSTLKIQPAKLEDSAVYLCASSLVRGGTGRNEKLFFGSGTQLSVL.

The table lists this clonotype with many counts. The chain joins TRBV20-1 to TRBJ2-1, with 8 nucleotides matching TRBD1. CDR3 length: 16 residues. J was trimmed by 7 bases and V by 4 bases; bases with no gene match: 15. Germline V gene sequence: CDR1 DFQATT, CDR2 SNEGSKA (reference sequence). DNA of the CDR3: TGCAGTGCTAACCATCCTCCGGGACAGGCCACAAATGAGCAGTTCTTC. Its translation: CSANHPPGQATNEQFF.